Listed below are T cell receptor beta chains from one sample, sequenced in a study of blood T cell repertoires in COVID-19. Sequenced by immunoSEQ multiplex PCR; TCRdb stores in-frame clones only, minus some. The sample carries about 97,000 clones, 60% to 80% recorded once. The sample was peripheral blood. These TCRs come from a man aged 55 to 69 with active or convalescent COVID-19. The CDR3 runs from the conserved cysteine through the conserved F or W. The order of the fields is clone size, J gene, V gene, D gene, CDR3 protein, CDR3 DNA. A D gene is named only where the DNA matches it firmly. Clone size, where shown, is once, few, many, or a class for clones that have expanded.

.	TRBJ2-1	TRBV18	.	CASSPPVSEQFF	TGTGCCAGCTCACCACCGGTGAGTGAGCAGTTCTTC
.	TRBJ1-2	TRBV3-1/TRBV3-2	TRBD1	CASSHRGGYTF	TGTGCCAGCAGTCACAGGGGAGGCTACACCTTC
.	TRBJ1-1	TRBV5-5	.	CASSLAIINSHTEAFF	TGTGCCAGCAGCTTGGCTATTATAAACAGTCACACTGAAGCTTTCTTT
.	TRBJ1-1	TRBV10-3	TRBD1	CAIMDRGTMNTEAFF	TGTGCCATCATGGACAGGGGGACTATGAACACTGAAGCTTTCTTT
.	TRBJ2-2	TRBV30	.	CAWGDYPGTFTGELFF	TGTGCCTGGGGAGATTACCCCGGGACATTTACCGGGGAGCTGTTTTTT
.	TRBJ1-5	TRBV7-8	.	CASSLTGTSNQPQHF	TGTGCCAGCAGCTTAACCGGGACATCCAATCAGCCCCAGCATTTT
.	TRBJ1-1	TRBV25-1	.	CASSVPGRGAFF	TGTGCCAGCAGTGTACCGGGGAGGGGAGCTTTCTTT
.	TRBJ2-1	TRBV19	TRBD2	CASNGLAGSGEQFF	TGTGCCAGTAATGGACTAGCGGGTTCGGGTGAGCAGTTCTTC
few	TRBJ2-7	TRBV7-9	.	CASSFAGLEGREQYF	TGTGCCAGCAGCTTCGCGGGGCTGGAGGGGCGCGAGCAGTACTTC
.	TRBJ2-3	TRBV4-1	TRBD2	CASSQGLAGITDTQYF	TGCGCCAGTAGCCAGGGACTAGCGGGCATCACAGATACGCAGTATTTT
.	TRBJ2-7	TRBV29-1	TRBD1	CSVEDGQGLYEQYF	TGCAGCGTTGAAGATGGACAGGGTTTATACGAGCAGTACTTC
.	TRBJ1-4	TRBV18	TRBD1	CASSPSTGGAEKLFF	TGTGCCAGCTCACCAAGTACAGGGGGCGCTGAAAAACTGTTTTTT
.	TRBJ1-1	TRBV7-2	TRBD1	CASSITGVGTEAFF	TGTGCCAGCAGCATCACAGGGGTTGGCACTGAAGCTTTCTTT
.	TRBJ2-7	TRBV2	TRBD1	CASRRTGDYEQYF	TGTGCCAGCAGACGGACAGGGGATTACGAGCAGTACTTC
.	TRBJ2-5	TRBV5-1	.	CASRETVQETQYF	TGCGCCAGCAGAGAAACAGTCCAAGAGACCCAGTACTTC
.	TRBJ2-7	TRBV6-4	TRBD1	CASRNQGAPTYEQYF	TGTGCCAGCAGGAATCAGGGGGCCCCCACCTACGAGCAGTACTTC
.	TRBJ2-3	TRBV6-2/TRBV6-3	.	CASSYSGRGGTDTQYF	TGTGCCAGCAGTTACTCGGGCAGGGGAGGGACAGATACGCAGTATTTT
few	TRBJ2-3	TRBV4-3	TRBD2	CASSQDAYLADFTDTQYF	TGCGCCAGCAGCCAAGATGCTTACCTAGCGGATTTCACAGATACGCAGTATTTT
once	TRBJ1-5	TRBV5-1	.	CASSLGRQDPQHF	TGCGCCAGCAGCTTGGGAAGACAGGATCCCCAGCATTTT
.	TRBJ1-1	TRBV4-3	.	CASSQDQGFMNTEAFF	TGCGCCAGCAGCCAAGATCAGGGATTCATGAACACTGAAGCTTTCTTT
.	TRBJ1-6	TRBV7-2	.	CASSLRSGDSPLHF	TGTGCCAGCAGCCTTCGTTCGGGGGATTCACCCCTCCACTTT
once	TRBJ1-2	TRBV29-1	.	CSVELNYGYTF	TGCAGCGTTGAACTAAACTATGGCTACACCTTC
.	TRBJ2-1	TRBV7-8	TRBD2	CASSLNREREEEVSYNEQFF	TGTGCCAGCAGCTTAAACCGGGAACGGGAGGAGGAAGTATCCTACAATGAGCAGTTCTTC
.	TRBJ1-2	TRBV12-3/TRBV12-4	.	CASSPWAGLGYTF	TGTGCCAGCAGTCCATGGGCCGGCTTAGGCTACACCTTC
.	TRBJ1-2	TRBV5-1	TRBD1	CASSWTPGTGDGYTF	TGCGCCAGCAGCTGGACGCCCGGGACAGGTGATGGCTACACCTTC
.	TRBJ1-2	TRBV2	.	CASSRTQANYGYTF	TGTGCCAGCAGTAGGACACAAGCTAACTATGGCTACACCTTC
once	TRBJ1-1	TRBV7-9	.	CASSRERGVNTEAFF	TGTGCCAGCAGCCGGGAGAGGGGCGTGAACACTGAAGCTTTCTTT
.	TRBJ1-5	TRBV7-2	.	CASSFVGGSNQPQHF	TGTGCCAGCAGCTTTGTCGGGGGGTCCAATCAGCCCCAGCATTTT
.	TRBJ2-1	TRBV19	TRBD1	CASRDRGRTHEQFF	TGTGCCAGTAGAGACAGGGGACGTACACATGAGCAGTTCTTC